The T cell receptor (beta chain) described here comes from a study of T cell changes during pregnancy in multiple sclerosis. The CDR3 loop spans 11 amino acids. Trimming removed 7 bases from V and 5 bases from J, with 8 bases in between. Germline values: CDR1 DFQATT, CDR2 SNEGSKA (reference sequence). The method was immunoSEQ multiplex PCR; TCRdb's version includes in-frame clones alone and lacks a portion of them. The table lists about 42,000 clones, 84% of them singletons. The receptor was isolated from a female donor with multiple sclerosis, enrolled in a pregnancy study. The chain is built from TRBV20-1 and TRBJ1-4; D gene uncertain. Here the sequenced sample was CD4+ T cells from peripheral blood mononuclear cells, taken before pregnancy. CDR3 residues: CSGRENEKLFF. For the CDR3, the DNA is TGCAGTGGGAGGGAAAATGAAAAACTGTTTTTT.